This T cell receptor (beta chain) emerged from a study of control samples from healthy donors and cancer patients. Assay: immunoSEQ multiplex PCR; the TCRdb copy retains only in-frame clones and omits some. This table holds some 100,000 clones, 85% to 90% found once. Trimming removed 4 bases from V and 5 bases from J, with 16 bases in between. Per the germline V gene, CDR1 is SNHLY and CDR2 is FYNNEI. The length of the CDR3 is 15 residues. Sequencing was carried out using blood. The sequence came from a woman between 50 and 59 years old in good health. V and J are TRBV2 and TRBJ2-3; tentatively, D is TRBD1 or TRBD2 (5 bases each). The DNA of the CDR3 is TGTGCCAGCAGTGTGGGGGACCCTCTTAAAGATACGCAGTATTTT. Its protein is CASSVGDPLKDTQYF.